The clone carrying this TCR beta chain was counted many times. Its target is not known. The data originate from a study of early T cells in non-severe SARS-CoV-2 infection. Whole-study findings and limits: Anti-spike CD8 responses were favored in VDJdb matching, and private and CD4 specificities were missed.

Individually, cDNA molecules had unique molecular identifiers attached to them. TCRdb analysed the 5' RACE reads with MiXCR anew, one entry per CDR3 protein. The sample has some 48,000 distinct CDR3 sequences; approximately 8.1% are singletons. Trimming took 5 bases from V and 5 from J, leaving 6 bases between them. The CDR3 is made up of 11 amino acids. Germline assignment: CDR1 MDHEN and CDR2 SYDVKM. The sample taken for sequencing was whole blood. The receptor comes from an adult who was a healthcare worker with PCR-confirmed SARS-CoV-2 infection or an uninfected control (not recorded which). The genes are TRBV28 and TRBJ1-2, with D unclear. The CDR3: CASSVRYGYTF. The CDR3 DNA reads TGTGCCAGCAGTGTTAGGTATGGCTACACCTTC.